The 24 T cell receptor beta chains given below trace back to one sample, sequenced in a study of cytomegalovirus exposure and HLA in healthy donors. With 60 Vbeta and 13 Jbeta primers, the PCR was carried out. Clones were read by immunoSEQ multiplex PCR, and TCRdb kept only the in-frame ones, dropping some. The data contain around 130,000 clones, 70% to 75% of them singletons. Sequencing was done on a sample of PBMCs. These receptors were obtained from a man aged 25 to 45 in good health and CMV-seronegative.

V usage is TRBV6-5 and J usage is TRBJ1-2; D remains ambiguous. The CDR3 length is 14 residues. Between the trimmed V and J ends, which lost 7 bases and 2 bases, there was a span of 14 bases. Germline lookup yields CDR1 MNHEY and CDR2 SVGAGI. CDR3 amino acids: CASKGGRWNYGYTF. CDR3 coding DNA: TGTGCCAGCAAGGGAGGACGGTGGAACTATGGCTACACCTTC.

The chain couples TRBV5-1 to TRBJ2-5; no clear D. The V end lost 2 bases, the J end lost 5 bases, and 4 bases lay between the germline ends. Germline CDR1 is SGHRS and CDR2 is YFSETQ. CDR3 length: 11 amino acids. CDR3 nucleotides: TGCGCCAGCAGCTTCGCGGAGACCCAGTACTTC. This codes for CASSFAETQYF. Full variable domain (missing parts from reference TRBV5-1 and TRBJ2-5): KAGVTQTPRYLIKTRGQQVTLSCSPISGHRSVSWYQQTPGQGLQFLFEYFSETQRNKGNFPGRFSGRQFSNSRSEMNVSTLELGDSALYLCASSFAETQYFGPGTRLLVL.

The rearrangement links TRBV5-6 to TRBJ2-7, with 10 bases identical to TRBD1. Germline V gene data show CDR1 as SGHDT and CDR2 as YYEEEE. The CDR3 has 14 amino acids. V lost 3 bases and J lost 4; bases outside the gene matches: 4. The CDR3 DNA reads TGTGCCAGCAGCTGGGACAGGGGCAAGTACGAGCAGTACTTC. It encodes CASSWDRGKYEQYF.

The V call is TRBV7-9, the J call TRBJ2-3; perhaps TRBD2 as D (6 bases). V dropped 4 bases and J dropped 2 bases, with 16 bases sitting between them. Germline CDR1 reads SEHNR; CDR2 reads FQNEAQ (reference sequence). This CDR3 spans 16 amino acids. The CDR3 sequence: CASSSGLSILTDTQYF. The CDR3 bases are TGTGCCAGCAGCTCCGGACTATCAATACTCACAGATACGCAGTATTTT.

The rearrangement links TRBV5-1 to TRBJ2-3; TRBD2 aligns across 12 bases. Trimming at V came to 4 bases and at J to 4 bases, leaving 7 bases not matched to a gene. CDR1 and CDR2 from the germline V gene are SGHRS and YFSETQ. This CDR3 is built from 16 residues. CDR3 sequence (DNA): TGCGCCAGCAGCATACTAGCGGGAGGAGTGGCAGATACGCAGTATTTT. Translating it yields CASSILAGGVADTQYF. The whole variable domain, filled in from reference TRBV5-1 and TRBJ2-3, reads KAGVTQTPRYLIKTRGQQVTLSCSPISGHRSVSWYQQTPGQGLQFLFEYFSETQRNKGNFPGRFSGRQFSNSRSEMNVSTLELGDSALYLCASSILAGGVADTQYFGPGTRLTVL.

The rearrangement joins TRBV30 to TRBJ2-7, with TRBD2 matching over 10 bases. This CDR3 is built from 17 residues. Per germline, CDR1 GTSNPN and CDR2 SVGIG (reference sequence). The junction had 11 bases not matched to a gene; V was cut back by 0 bases and J by 3 bases. CDR3 residues: CAWSVRGEGTSVYEQYF. The CDR3 region has the DNA TGTGCCTGGAGTGTAAGGGGAGAGGGGACTAGCGTCTACGAGCAGTACTTC.

The genes are TRBV5-1 and TRBJ1-1, with D possibly TRBD1 on 6 matching bases. CDR3 size: 16 residues. V was shortened by 0 bases and J by 1 base, with 13 bases between the two germline ends. Germline V gene sequence: CDR1 SGHRS, CDR2 YFSETQ. The CDR3 DNA follows: TGCGCCAGCAGCTTGGTCGGGGCAGGGGAGAACACTGAAGCTTTCTTT. Translated, it gives CASSLVGAGENTEAFF.

The chain combines TRBV18 with TRBJ2-7, with 11 bases identical to TRBD2. The CDR3 contains 16 residues. Germline CDR1 and CDR2: KGHSH and LQKENI. V shed 6 bases, J shed 0 bases, and the junction held 7 bases outside the gene matches. The CDR3 sequence is CASSVGLAESSYEQYF. CDR3 DNA sequence: TGTGCCAGCTCGGTGGGACTAGCGGAAAGCTCCTACGAGCAGTACTTC.

The V and J genes are TRBV13 and TRBJ2-1; TRBD2 aligns across 12 bases. The J segment lost 2 bases and the V segment lost 5 bases, leaving 4 bases of the junction unmatched. This CDR3 contains 16 residues. Germline V gene data show CDR1 as PRHDT and CDR2 as FYEKMQ (reference sequence). CDR3 in DNA: TGTGCCAGCAGCAGACTAGCGGGAGTCACCTACAATGAGCAGTTCTTC. It translates to CASSRLAGVTYNEQFF. The full variable domain, its missing parts supplied by reference TRBV13 and TRBJ2-1, is AAGVIQSPRHLIKEKRETATLKCYPIPRHDTVYWYQQGPGQDPQFLISFYEKMQSDKGSIPDRFSAQQFSDYHSELNMSSLELGDSALYFCASSRLAGVTYNEQFFGPGTRLTVL.

The chain uses TRBV27 and TRBJ1-2; maybe TRBD1 (5 bases). The germline V gene encodes CDR1 MNHEY and CDR2 SMNVEV (reference sequence). This CDR3 contains 16 residues. V lost 5 bases to trimming and J lost 6 bases, with 22 bases between them. CDR3 in DNA: TGTGCCAGCAGTCCAAGCGGGGCACGCGGCTTCGATGGCTACACCTTC. The encoded protein is CASSPSGARGFDGYTF.

This chain's CDR3 is CASSPTTNMGYEQYF. CDR3 nucleotide sequence: TGTGCCAGCAGCCCCACGACTAATATGGGGTACGAGCAGTACTTC. This rearrangement joins TRBV7-8 to TRBJ2-7; perhaps TRBD2 as D (5 bases). The CDR3 covers 15 residues. Per the germline V gene, CDR1 is SGHVS and CDR2 is FQNEAQ. V lost 5 bases to trimming and J lost 4 bases, with 18 bases between them.

The V call is TRBV30, the J call TRBJ1-1; 7 bases map to TRBD1. The germline gives CDR1 GTSNPN, CDR2 SVGIG (reference sequence). V was clipped by 4 bases and J by 8 bases; unmatched bases: 10. The CDR3 runs to 13 residues. CDR3 sequence: CAWTGQALGEAFF. The DNA for the CDR3 is TGTGCCTGGACCGGACAGGCTTTAGGCGAAGCTTTCTTT. The full variable domain, with the rest looked up from reference TRBV30 and TRBJ1-1, is SQTIHQWPATLVQPVGSPLSLECTVEGTSNPNLYWYRQAAGRGLQLLFYSVGIGQISSEVPQNLSASRPQDRQFILSSKKLLLSDSGFYLCAWTGQALGEAFFGQGTRLTVV.

The chain has TRBV27 and TRBJ2-1; the match to TRBD2 covers 9 bases. Germline CDR1 reads MNHEY; CDR2 reads SMNVEV (reference sequence). With 3 bases clipped from V and 4 bases from J, the junction kept 4 bases outside the gene matches. There are 15 residues in the CDR3. CDR3 region: CASSLLAGSYNEQFF. In nucleotides, the CDR3 is TGTGCCAGCAGTTTGCTAGCGGGGTCATACAATGAGCAGTTCTTC.

The rearrangement links TRBV7-8 to TRBJ1-2; a possible D gene is TRBD1 (6 bases). Germline-derived CDR1 and CDR2 are SGHVS and FQNEAQ. Deletions cut 2 bases from V and 5 bases from J, with 18 bases between. CDR3 length: 16 amino acids. The CDR3 DNA reads TGTGCCAGCAGCTTAACAGGGCTCCCGGGAGGGTATGGCTACACCTTC. Its protein is CASSLTGLPGGYGYTF.

This clone was counted a few times. The rearrangement uses TRBV29-1 and TRBJ2-2, with 8 nucleotides matching TRBD1. V shed 1 base, J shed 2 bases, and the junction held 6 bases outside the gene matches. The CDR3 contains 16 residues. Germline values: CDR1 SQVTM, CDR2 ANQGSEA. CDR3: CSVEGGTGHNTGELFF. For the CDR3, the DNA is TGCAGCGTTGAAGGGGGGACAGGTCACAACACCGGGGAGCTGTTTTTT.

The chain combines TRBV9 with TRBJ1-1, with D maybe TRBD1 (5 bases). Trimming took off 0 bases at V and 5 bases at J, with 11 bases between the two ends. CDR3 length equals 14 residues. CDR1 is SGDLS, CDR2 YYNGEE, per germline. DNA for the CDR3: TGTGCCAGCAGCGTAGATGGGCGACAGACTGAAGCTTTCTTT. This sequence encodes CASSVDGRQTEAFF. The variable domain in full, with the rest retrieved from reference TRBV9 and TRBJ1-1, is DSGVTQTPKHLITATGQRVTLRCSPRSGDLSVYWYQQSLDQGLQFLIQYYNGEERAKGNILERFSAQQFPDLHSELNLSSLELGDSALYFCASSVDGRQTEAFFGQGTRLTVV.

The genes are TRBV11-2 and TRBJ1-4; 8 bases map to TRBD1. V lost 3 bases to trimming and J lost 2 bases; unmatched junction nucleotides: 2. The CDR3 covers 15 residues. Per the germline V gene, CDR1 is SGHAT and CDR2 is FQNNGV. The chain's CDR3 is CASSFNRGTNEKLFF. In nucleotides, the CDR3 is TGTGCCAGCAGCTTCAACAGGGGGACTAATGAAAAACTGTTTTTT.

The chain carries TRBV19 and TRBJ2-7, with 7 positions matching TRBD1. CDR1 and CDR2 (germline): LNHDA, SQIVND (reference sequence). The CDR3 totals 14 residues. The J segment lost 6 bases and the V segment lost 4 bases, leaving 9 bases of the junction unmatched. Here the CDR3 DNA reads TGTGCCAGTAGTACCGGGACAGAAACCCTCGAGCAGTACTTC. Protein sequence: CASSTGTETLEQYF.

This chain joins TRBV28 and TRBJ1-5; 10 bases are shared with TRBD1. This CDR3 spans 18 amino acids. Per the germline V gene, CDR1 is MDHEN and CDR2 is SYDVKM. With V trimmed by 8 bases and J by 0 bases, 13 bases remained unmatched. CDR3 protein: CASRDDRGPAGSNQPQHF. The CDR3 region has the DNA TGTGCCAGCCGGGATGACAGGGGGCCCGCCGGTAGCAATCAGCCCCAGCATTTT.

This chain uses TRBV5-6 with TRBJ1-6; 10 nucleotides agree with TRBD1. The junction had 7 bases not matched to a gene; V was cut back by 3 bases and J by 10 bases. CDR3 length: 15 amino acids. Germline V gives CDR1 SGHDT, CDR2 YYEEEE. The CDR3 sequence is CASSSIPGQGSPLHF. In nucleotides, the CDR3 is TGTGCCAGCAGCTCAATACCGGGACAGGGGTCACCCCTCCACTTT.

The rearrangement joins TRBV27 to TRBJ2-5; D remains unclear. In germline, CDR1 is MNHEY, CDR2 SMNVEV (reference sequence). Trimming left V 4 bases short and J 1 base short, with 7 bases between. This CDR3 contains 13 residues. This CDR3 reads CASSSRLQETQYF. CDR3 DNA sequence: TGTGCCAGCAGTTCCCGACTCCAAGAGACCCAGTACTTC.

CDR3 nucleotides: TGTGCCAGCAGTGCGAGGACAGCTCAAGAGACCCAGTACTTC. Translating gives CASSARTAQETQYF. This chain joins TRBV6-6 and TRBJ2-5, with D possibly TRBD1 on 6 matching bases. V was shortened by 5 bases and J by 2 bases, with 12 bases between the two germline ends. CDR3 size: 14 residues. The germline CDR1 and CDR2 sequences are MNHNY and SVGAGI (reference sequence).

The V call is TRBV19, the J call TRBJ1-1; D may be TRBD1 (5 bases). The CDR3 consists of 13 residues. The V and J ends lost 4 bases and 0 bases respectively, with 6 bases between them. In germline, CDR1 is LNHDA, CDR2 SQIVND (reference sequence). In DNA, the CDR3 is TGTGCCAGTAGTACGGGGGTGAACACTGAAGCTTTCTTT. Translating it yields CASSTGVNTEAFF.

The V gene is TRBV25-1, the J gene TRBJ1-1; a possible D gene is TRBD1 (5 bases). The V end was cut by 8 bases, the J end by 8 bases, with 15 bases between. The CDR3 consists of 12 residues. CDR1 and CDR2 from the germline V gene are MGHDK and SYGVNS. CDR3 bases: TGTGCCAGCGCCGCGGAGGGGCGAGAAGCTTTCTTT. Its translation is CASAAEGREAFF.